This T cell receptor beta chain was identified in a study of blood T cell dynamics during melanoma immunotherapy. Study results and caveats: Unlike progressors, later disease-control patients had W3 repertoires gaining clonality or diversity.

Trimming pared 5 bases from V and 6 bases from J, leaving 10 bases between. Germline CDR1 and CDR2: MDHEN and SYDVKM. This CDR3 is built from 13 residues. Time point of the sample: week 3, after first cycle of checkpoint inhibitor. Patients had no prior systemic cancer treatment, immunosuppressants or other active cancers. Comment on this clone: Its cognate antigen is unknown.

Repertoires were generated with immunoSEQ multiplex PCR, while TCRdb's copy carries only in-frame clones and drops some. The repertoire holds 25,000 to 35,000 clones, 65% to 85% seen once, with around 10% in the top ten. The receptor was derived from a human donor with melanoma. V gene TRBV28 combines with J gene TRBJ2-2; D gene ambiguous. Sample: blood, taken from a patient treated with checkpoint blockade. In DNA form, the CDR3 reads TGTGCCAGCAGTGCTGGAAAAGCCGGGGAGCTGTTTTTT. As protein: CASSAGKAGELFF. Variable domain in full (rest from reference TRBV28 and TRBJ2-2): DVKVTQSSRYLVKRTGEKVFLECVQDMDHENMFWYRQDPGLGLRLIYFSYDVKMKEKGDIPEGYSVSREKKERFSLILESASTNQTSMYLCASSAGKAGELFFGEGSRLTVL.